This TCR beta chain was documented in a study of Ad26.COV2.S vaccination and SARS-CoV-2 variants. Looking at the study overall: Recipients of Ad26.COV2.S got it intramuscularly, once or twice 56 days apart. Study-wide points: Non-spike TCR breadth showed similarity between vaccine and placebo recipients.

Measured with immunoSEQ multiplex PCR; TCRdb has only the in-frame clones, and not every one. Of a few hundred thousand clones detected, around nine tenths appear once; the ten largest clones hold 12%. CDR3 length: 15 amino acids. Trimming removed 0 bases at V and 8 bases at J, with 14 bases between. Per the germline V gene, CDR1 is SGHVS and CDR2 is FNYEAQ. As to treatment: about 20 received Ad26.COV2.S at low or high dose, single or two shots; roughly five received placebo; per-sample allocation not given. After the first vaccine or placebo injection, samples were drawn on day 63. Turning to this clone: What it binds is unknown.

The receptor was derived from a person between 18 and 59 years old who received the Ad26.COV2.S COVID-19 vaccine or a placebo. The chain employs TRBV7-6 and TRBJ2-1; perhaps TRBD2 as D (6 bases). The source was peripheral blood, collected in a trial of Ad26.COV2.S vaccine versus placebo. CDR3 sequence: CASSLAGGWGDEQFF. The CDR3 nucleotides are TGTGCCAGCAGCTTAGCAGGAGGTTGGGGGGATGAGCAGTTCTTC.